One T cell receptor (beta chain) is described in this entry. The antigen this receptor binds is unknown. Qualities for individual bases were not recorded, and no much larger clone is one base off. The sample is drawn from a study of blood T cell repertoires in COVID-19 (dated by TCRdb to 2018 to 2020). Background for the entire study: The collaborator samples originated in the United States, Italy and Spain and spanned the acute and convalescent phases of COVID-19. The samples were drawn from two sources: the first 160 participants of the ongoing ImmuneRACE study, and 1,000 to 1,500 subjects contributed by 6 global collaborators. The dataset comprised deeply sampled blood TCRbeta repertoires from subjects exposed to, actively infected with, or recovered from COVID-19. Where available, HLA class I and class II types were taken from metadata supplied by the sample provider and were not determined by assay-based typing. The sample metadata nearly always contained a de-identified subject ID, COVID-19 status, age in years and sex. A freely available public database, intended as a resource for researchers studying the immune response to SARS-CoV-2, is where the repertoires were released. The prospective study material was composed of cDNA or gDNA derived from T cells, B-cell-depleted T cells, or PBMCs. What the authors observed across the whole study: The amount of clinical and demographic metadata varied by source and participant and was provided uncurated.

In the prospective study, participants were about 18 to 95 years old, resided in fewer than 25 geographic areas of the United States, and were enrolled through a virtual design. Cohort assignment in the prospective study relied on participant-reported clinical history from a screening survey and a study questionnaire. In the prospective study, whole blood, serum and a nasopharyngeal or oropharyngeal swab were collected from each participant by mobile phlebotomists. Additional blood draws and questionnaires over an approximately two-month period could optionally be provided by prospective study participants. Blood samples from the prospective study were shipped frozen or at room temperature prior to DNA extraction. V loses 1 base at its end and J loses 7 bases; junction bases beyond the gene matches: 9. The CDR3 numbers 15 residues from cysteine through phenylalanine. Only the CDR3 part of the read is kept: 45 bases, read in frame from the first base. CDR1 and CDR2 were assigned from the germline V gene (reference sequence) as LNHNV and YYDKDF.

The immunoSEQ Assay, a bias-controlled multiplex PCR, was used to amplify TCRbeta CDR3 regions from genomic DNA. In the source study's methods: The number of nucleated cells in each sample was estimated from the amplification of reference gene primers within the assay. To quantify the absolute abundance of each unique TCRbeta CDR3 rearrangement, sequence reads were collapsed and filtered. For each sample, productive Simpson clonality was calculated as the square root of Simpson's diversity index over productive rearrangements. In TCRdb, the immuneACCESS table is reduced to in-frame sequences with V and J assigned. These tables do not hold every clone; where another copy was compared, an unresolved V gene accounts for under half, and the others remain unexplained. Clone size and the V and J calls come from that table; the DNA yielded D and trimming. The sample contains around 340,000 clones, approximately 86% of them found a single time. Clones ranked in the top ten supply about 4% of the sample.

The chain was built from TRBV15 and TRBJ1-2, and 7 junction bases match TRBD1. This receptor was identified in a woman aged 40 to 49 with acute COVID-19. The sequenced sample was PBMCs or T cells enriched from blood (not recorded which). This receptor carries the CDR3 CATSRGLGRGVGYTF. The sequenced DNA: TGTGCCACCAGCAGAGGATTAGGCAGGGGGGTTGGCTACACCTTC.